This T cell receptor beta chain was sequenced during a study of regulatory T cells in long-lasting Graves disease. Study as a whole: The study enrolled newly diagnosed Graves' patients on antithyroid drugs under 3 months. Study-wide results and caveats: Preferential use of TRBV28, TRBJ1-2 and TRBJ2-5 was seen in persistent disease.

Building of the TCR beta libraries involved iRepertoire HTBI primers and Arm-PCR of CDR3 regions. Authors' processing steps: About 60 TRBV and roughly 13 TRBJ segments were identified across samples. TCRdb processed the multiplex PCR reads anew with MiXCR; each CDR3 protein has one entry. The V and J calls reflect TCRdb's pipeline rather than the authors' work. The table includes a few hundred thousand distinct CDR3 sequences, roughly 16% detected once. As to time point: newly diagnosed GD, antithyroid drugs for less than 3 months. The TCR library was made from RNA extracted from PBMCs. This clonotype showed up many times. Its antigen is still unknown. V lost 5 bases to trimming and J lost 4 bases, with 17 bases between them. This CDR3 region has 16 residues. Germline CDR1 and CDR2: SEHNR and FQNEAQ (reference sequence). This sample also belongs to another study, concerning T cells in Graves' hyperthyroidism and ophthalmopathy. As reported in that work: Blood held most thyroid clonotypes expanded above 0.001 frequency.

The source material was peripheral blood mononuclear cells (PBMCs), sampled at new diagnosis, from a patient treated with antithyroid drugs. This chain links TRBV7-9 with TRBJ2-2, with D possibly matching TRBD1 (6 bases). The receptor comes from a young woman with Graves disease. CDR3 amino acids: CASSPTGTLRTGELFF. In nucleotides, the CDR3 is TGTGCCAGCAGCCCAACAGGGACCCTCCGCACCGGGGAGCTGTTTTTT.